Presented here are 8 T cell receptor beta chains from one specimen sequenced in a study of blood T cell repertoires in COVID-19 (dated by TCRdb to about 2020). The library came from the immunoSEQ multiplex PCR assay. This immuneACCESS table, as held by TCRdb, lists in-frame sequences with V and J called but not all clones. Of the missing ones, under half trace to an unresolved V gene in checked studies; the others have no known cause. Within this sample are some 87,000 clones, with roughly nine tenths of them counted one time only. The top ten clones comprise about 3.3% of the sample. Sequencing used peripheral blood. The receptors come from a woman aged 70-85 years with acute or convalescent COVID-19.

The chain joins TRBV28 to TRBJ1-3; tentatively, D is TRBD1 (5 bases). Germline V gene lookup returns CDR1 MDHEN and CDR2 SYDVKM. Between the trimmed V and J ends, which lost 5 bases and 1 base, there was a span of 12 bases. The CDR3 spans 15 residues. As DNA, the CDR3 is TGTGCCAGCAGTCAACCAGGGTATTCTGGAAACACCATATATTTT. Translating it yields CASSQPGYSGNTIYF.

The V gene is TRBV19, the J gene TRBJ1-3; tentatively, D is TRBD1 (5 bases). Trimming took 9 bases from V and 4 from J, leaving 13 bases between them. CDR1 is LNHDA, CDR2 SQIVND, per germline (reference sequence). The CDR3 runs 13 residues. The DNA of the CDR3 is TGTGCCAGCGGGAGCCAGGGAGGAAACACCATATATTTT. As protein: CASGSQGGNTIYF. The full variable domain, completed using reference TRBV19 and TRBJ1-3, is DGGITQSPKYLFRKEGQNVTLSCEQNLNHDAMYWYRQDPGQGLRLIYYSQIVNDFQKGDIAEGYSVSREKKESFPLTVTSAQKNPTAFYLCASGSQGGNTIYFGEGSWLTVV.

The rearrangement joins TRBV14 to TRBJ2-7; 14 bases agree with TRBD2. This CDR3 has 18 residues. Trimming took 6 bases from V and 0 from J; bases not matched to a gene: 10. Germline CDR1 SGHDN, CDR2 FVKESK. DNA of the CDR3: TGTGCCAGCAGTCAGGGCGGACTAGCGGGAGGCAGCTCCTACGAGCAGTACTTC. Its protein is CASSQGGLAGGSSYEQYF.

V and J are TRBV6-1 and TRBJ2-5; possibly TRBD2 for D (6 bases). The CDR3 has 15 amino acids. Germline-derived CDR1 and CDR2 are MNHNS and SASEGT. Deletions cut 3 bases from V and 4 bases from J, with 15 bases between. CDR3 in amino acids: CASSEGAGRLETQYF. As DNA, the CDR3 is TGTGCCAGCAGTGAGGGTGCGGGGAGATTAGAGACCCAGTACTTC.

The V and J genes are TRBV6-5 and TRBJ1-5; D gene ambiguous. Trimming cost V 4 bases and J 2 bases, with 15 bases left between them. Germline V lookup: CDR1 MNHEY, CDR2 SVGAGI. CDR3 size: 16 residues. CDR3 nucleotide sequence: TGTGCCAGCAGTTCCGGGAACAGCAGAGGCAATCAGCCCCAGCATTTT. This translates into CASSSGNSRGNQPQHF.

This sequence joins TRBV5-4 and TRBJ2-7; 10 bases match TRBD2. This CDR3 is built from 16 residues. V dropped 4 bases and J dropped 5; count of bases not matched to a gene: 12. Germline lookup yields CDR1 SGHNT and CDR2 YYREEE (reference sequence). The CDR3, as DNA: TGTGCCAGCAGCCCGCGGACCCTAGCGGGAGTGAACGAGCAGTACTTC. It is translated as CASSPRTLAGVNEQYF.

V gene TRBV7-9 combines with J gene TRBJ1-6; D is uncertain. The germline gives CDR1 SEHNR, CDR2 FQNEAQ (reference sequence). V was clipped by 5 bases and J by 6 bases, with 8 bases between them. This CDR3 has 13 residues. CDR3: CASSPGLNSPLHF. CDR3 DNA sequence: TGTGCCAGCAGCCCTGGGCTTAATTCACCCCTCCACTTT.

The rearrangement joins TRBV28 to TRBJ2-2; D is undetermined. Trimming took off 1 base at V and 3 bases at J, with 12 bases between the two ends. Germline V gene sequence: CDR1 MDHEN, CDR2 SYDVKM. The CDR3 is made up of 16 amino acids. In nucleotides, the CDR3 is TGTGCCAGCAGTTTATCCCGCAGGTGGGACACCGGGGAGCTGTTTTTT. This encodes CASSLSRRWDTGELFF.